This T cell receptor (beta chain) was sequenced in a study of human thymus T cells. This CDR3 is 14 amino acids long. Germline CDR1 and CDR2: SGHRS and YFSETQ. V lost 1 base and J 6 bases, leaving 13 bases between the germline ends. TCRdb's copy holds only in-frame clones and misses some; the assay was immunoSEQ multiplex PCR. The table records 57,000 or so clones, approximately 95% of them present only once. The sample was blood. The sequence was obtained from a boy less than two years old with a congenital heart defect but otherwise immunologically healthy. The gene calls are TRBV5-1 and TRBJ1-1; D perhaps matches TRBD1 (5 bases). For the CDR3, the DNA is TGCGCCAGCAGCTTGCAGGGTCGGGAATCTGAAGCTTTCTTT. It codes for CASSLQGRESEAFF.